The T cell receptor (beta chain) under discussion was sequenced for a study of early stage breast cancer tumors. Whole-study findings and limits: Enriched TCRB sequences shared across patients were mostly commonly generated sequences.

Germline CDR1 and CDR2: SEHNR and FQNEAQ (reference sequence). V was pared by 0 bases and J by 5 bases, with 16 bases between. This CDR3 has 16 amino acids. Measured with immunoSEQ multiplex PCR; TCRdb has only the in-frame clones, and not every one. The sample has 40,000 to 60,000 clones; approximately 78% are singletons. Concerning this clone itself: The antigen is undetermined.

The clonotype comes from a middle-aged person with breast cancer. Sample: blood. The genes are TRBV7-9 and TRBJ2-5, with a possible D match to TRBD1 (6 bases). The CDR3, as DNA: TGTGCCAGCAGCTTAGCGGGACAAAACTATAGGGAGACCCAGTACTTC. Residues: CASSLAGQNYRETQYF.